A selection of T cell receptor beta chains follows, all from one sample in a study of T-cell memory formation after mild COVID-19. TCRdb used MiXCR to reprocess the 5' RACE reads, holding one entry per CDR3 protein. The repertoire holds 400,000 or so distinct CDR3 sequences, with 15% to 20% as singletons. Sequencing was done on a sample of PBMCs or a T cell subset sorted from them (not recorded which). The receptors originated from an adult woman who had mild COVID-19 (a few samples of this study predate the infection). Cell type and time point are not known. Both conserved end residues are part of each CDR3. Each record gives: CDR3 length, clone size, D gene, V gene, J gene, CDR3 DNA, CDR3 protein. A D gene is named only where the DNA matches it firmly. The listing skips clone size in some rows; elsewhere it reads once, few, many or a size class.

11,few,-,TRBV6-5,TRBJ2-5,TGTGCCAGCTGGGAGTTGGAGACCCAGTACTTC,CASWELETQYF
15,few,TRBD2,TRBV5-4,TRBJ2-7,TGTGCCAGCAGCAGAAAGCGGGATCCATCCTACGAGCAGTACTTC,CASSRKRDPSYEQYF
14,-,-,TRBV18,TRBJ2-3,TGTGCCAGCTCACCCGCAGGGAGCACAGATACGCAGTATTTT,CASSPAGSTDTQYF
15,few,-,TRBV7-6,TRBJ1-1,TGTGCCAGCAGCTTAGTGGGCCCGGAAAACACTGAAGCTTTCTTT,CASSLVGPENTEAFF
14,-,TRBD2,TRBV20-1,TRBJ2-5,TGCAGTGCTAGAGATCAGGCGGGGGGAAAGACCCAGTACTTC,CSARDQAGGKTQYF
17,few,-,TRBV7-9,TRBJ2-5,TGTGCCAGCAGCCCCCGCGGGGCCAGGAGTCTTCAAGAGACCCAGTACTTC,CASSPRGARSLQETQYF
15,few,-,TRBV7-2,TRBJ1-6,TGTGCCAGCAGGGAGAGGGCTTTGATTGAGTCACCCCTCCACTTT,CASRERALIESPLHF
14,-,TRBD1,TRBV12-3/TRBV12-4,TRBJ1-1,TGTGCCAGCAGTTTCGGACAGGGGGTCACTGAAGCTTTCTTT,CASSFGQGVTEAFF
15,-,-,TRBV12-3/TRBV12-4,TRBJ2-7,TGTGCCAGCAGTTCGCCGGGACGGAGCTCCTACGAGCAGTACTTC,CASSSPGRSSYEQYF
17,few,-,TRBV11-2,TRBJ2-4,TGTGCCAGCAGGTCCCCAGGGATTTCTAGCGCCAAAAACATTCAGTACTTC,CASRSPGISSAKNIQYF
16,-,TRBD1,TRBV3-1,TRBJ1-1,TGTGCCAGCAGCCGCATCGGACAGGGGGCAGGGACTGAAGCTTTCTTT,CASSRIGQGAGTEAFF
18,many,TRBD2,TRBV24-1,TRBJ2-3,TGTGCCACCAGTGACCGAAGGAAGACTAGCGGGGGAACAGATACGCAGTATTTT,CATSDRRKTSGGTDTQYF
13,many,-,TRBV12-3/TRBV12-4,TRBJ2-6,TGTGCCAGCAGATCCTCTGGGGCCAACGTCCTGACTTTC,CASRSSGANVLTF
12,-,-,TRBV2,TRBJ2-1,TGTGCCAGCAGTGAGCAGTCTAGGGATGAGTTCTTC,CASSEQSRDEFF
17,-,-,TRBV3-1,TRBJ1-1,TGTGCCAGCAGCCAAATGGGATTGGGGACGGATAACACTGAAGCTTTCTTT,CASSQMGLGTDNTEAFF
15,-,-,TRBV4-1,TRBJ2-1,TGCGCCAGCAGCCAAGTAGGAACACAGAACAATGAGCAGTTCTTC,CASSQVGTQNNEQFF
16,-,-,TRBV7-9,TRBJ2-5,TGTGCCAGCAGCTTAAGCGGCGGAATACGGCAAGAGACCCAGTACTTC,CASSLSGGIRQETQYF
15,-,-,TRBV6-5,TRBJ1-1,TGTGCCAGCAGTTACTCGGGCGGAAGGAATGCTGAAGCTTTCTTT,CASSYSGGRNAEAFF
16,-,-,TRBV4-1,TRBJ2-2,TGCGCCAGCAGCCACGTACCGGGTCAGGGGACCGGGGAGCTGTTTTTT,CASSHVPGQGTGELFF
13,-,TRBD2,TRBV20-1,TRBJ2-1,TGCAGTGCTCGACGAGGACTAGCCAGCCCCGAGTTCTTC,CSARRGLASPEFF
13,few,-,TRBV20-1,TRBJ2-1,TGCAGTGCTCCCTCCCGGGGGATAGGTGAGCAGTTCTTC,CSAPSRGIGEQFF
14,-,-,TRBV27,TRBJ2-5,TGTGCCAGCAGTTTAAGGGTCTCGGGTGAGACCCAGTACTTC,CASSLRVSGETQYF
17,-,TRBD2,TRBV13,TRBJ2-3,TGTGCCAGCAGCTTCGTTGGACTAGCGGGAGTCACAGATACGCAGTATTTT,CASSFVGLAGVTDTQYF
14,-,-,TRBV9,TRBJ2-5,TGTGCCAGCAGCCCAAGCGGTCTCCAAGAGACCCAGTACTTC,CASSPSGLQETQYF
14,-,-,TRBV18,TRBJ2-3,TGTGCCAGCTCGCCTTTCTTTGAGGCAGATACGCAGTATTTT,CASSPFFEADTQYF
14,-,-,TRBV19,TRBJ1-1,TGTGCCAGTAGCCTCGACTGGGTGAACACTGAAGCTTTCTTT,CASSLDWVNTEAFF
15,-,TRBD2,TRBV12-3/TRBV12-4,TRBJ2-1,TGTGCCAGCAGTTTAGGGACTAGCGGAGTAAATGAGCAGTTCTTC,CASSLGTSGVNEQFF
12,-,-,TRBV18,TRBJ1-1,TGTGCCAGCTCCTCGACAGATTATGAAGCTTTCTTT,CASSSTDYEAFF
12,few,-,TRBV7-2,TRBJ1-3,TGTGCCAGCCAGAGGGTTGGAAACACCATATATTTT,CASQRVGNTIYF
14,-,-,TRBV7-8,TRBJ2-5,TGTGCCAGCAGCTCCAGCAAGTTCCAAGAGACCCAGTACTTC,CASSSSKFQETQYF
13,-,TRBD1,TRBV7-6,TRBJ1-5,TGTGCCAGCAGCACCCTGGACAGGTCGTCCTTACATTTT,CASSTLDRSSLHF
13,-,-,TRBV7-2,TRBJ2-2,TGTGCCAGCAGCGACTACAGGGTCGGGCAGCTGTTTTTT,CASSDYRVGQLFF
17,few,TRBD2,TRBV5-1,TRBJ2-7,TGCGCCAGCAGCTTAGGGACTAGCGGGGGACGAACGGGCGAGCAGTACTTC,CASSLGTSGGRTGEQYF
15,many,-,TRBV2,TRBJ1-5,TGTGCCAGCAAAGGATCAGAGATGGGCAATCAGCCCCAGCATTTT,CASKGSEMGNQPQHF
15,-,TRBD1,TRBV15,TRBJ2-3,TGTGCCACCAGCAGAAGGACAGGGCTTACAGATACGCAGTATTTT,CATSRRTGLTDTQYF
13,once,-,TRBV5-1,TRBJ1-2,TGCGCCAGCGCCGCCGGGGCCAGCTATGGCTACACCTTC,CASAAGASYGYTF
16,-,-,TRBV6-2/TRBV6-3,TRBJ2-1,TGTGCCAGCAGTCCCGGACTACTGAGCTCCTACAATGAGCAGTTCTTC,CASSPGLLSSYNEQFF
13,-,-,TRBV9,TRBJ1-2,TGTGCCAGCAGCGCGTCGTGGGGATATGGCTACACCTTC,CASSASWGYGYTF
14,few,TRBD1,TRBV12-3/TRBV12-4,TRBJ1-1,TGTGCCAGCAGTTTACAGGGGGCGGCCACTGAAGCTTTCTTT,CASSLQGAATEAFF
17,few,TRBD2,TRBV4-2,TRBJ2-7,TGTGCCAGCAGCCGGGAGACTAGCGGGGGGGTATACGCGGAGCAGTACTTC,CASSRETSGGVYAEQYF
14,-,-,TRBV18,TRBJ1-3,TGTGCCAGCTCACCACCGACGGGAGGAAACACCATATATTTT,CASSPPTGGNTIYF
16,few,TRBD1,TRBV5-1,TRBJ1-2,TGCGCCAGCAGGCTAGGGACAGGGCGGCCCAACTATGGCTACACCTTC,CASRLGTGRPNYGYTF
14,-,-,TRBV7-9,TRBJ2-1,TGTGCCAGCAGCTTAGGGGCCTCTTCCAATGAGCAGTTCTTC,CASSLGASSNEQFF
13,-,-,TRBV21-1,TRBJ1-1,TGTGCCAGCAGCAAAGACCTGAGGACTGAAGCTTTCTTT,CASSKDLRTEAFF
15,-,TRBD1,TRBV6-2/TRBV6-3,TRBJ2-5,TGTGCCAGCACCCACGGTGGGACAGGCCTTAGGACCCAGTACTTC,CASTHGGTGLRTQYF
16,few,TRBD1,TRBV12-3/TRBV12-4,TRBJ1-1,TGTGCCAGCAGTTCGGAACCTCCGGACAGGGACACTGAAGCTTTCTTT,CASSSEPPDRDTEAFF
15,-,TRBD1,TRBV12-3/TRBV12-4,TRBJ1-1,TGTGCCAGCAGTTTCGCCGTGACAGGGGTCACTGAAGCTTTCTTT,CASSFAVTGVTEAFF
14,few,TRBD1,TRBV5-1,TRBJ2-4,TGCGCCAGCAGCTTGTCCGGGACAGTTAACATTCAGTACTTC,CASSLSGTVNIQYF
15,-,-,TRBV6-5,TRBJ1-1,TGTGCCAGCAGTTACTCTCTGGCAGGCAGCACTGAAGCTTTCTTT,CASSYSLAGSTEAFF
15,-,-,TRBV6-1,TRBJ1-3,TGTGCCAGCAGCGCCAGTCCGAGCTCTGGAAACACCATATATTTT,CASSASPSSGNTIYF
15,-,TRBD1,TRBV20-1,TRBJ1-1,TGCAGTGCTACCCTCACAGGGGGCGCTAGAACTGAAGCTTTCTTT,CSATLTGGARTEAFF
15,-,-,TRBV7-6,TRBJ2-7,TGTGCCAGCAGCCGGGACTCCTCGTCGGGGGACGAGCAGTACTTC,CASSRDSSSGDEQYF
13,-,-,TRBV30,TRBJ2-7,TGTGCCTGGAGTACAGGCGTGGGGTACGAGCAGTACTTC,CAWSTGVGYEQYF
15,-,-,TRBV6-5,TRBJ1-2,TGTGCCAGCAGTTACTCGAGAGCCAGTAACTATGGCTACACCTTC,CASSYSRASNYGYTF
16,many,TRBD1,TRBV24-1,TRBJ2-1,TGTGCCACCAGTGACCACAGGGGGTGGGAAAGAAATGAGCAGTTCTTC,CATSDHRGWERNEQFF